These T cell receptor beta chains were read from a single sample in a study of identical twins. TCRdb reprocessed the 5' RACE reads via MiXCR and lists one record per CDR3 protein. The sample has around 250,000 distinct CDR3 sequences, approximately 8.3% seen once; the top ten hold approximately 3%. Separately, the same data were catalogued under a study of yellow fever vaccine responses in identical twins.

Sequencing used CD8+ T cells sorted from blood. These receptor sequences come from a young woman in good health. Both conserved end residues are part of each CDR3. Fields, in order: D gene, clone size, V gene, CDR3 length, J gene, CDR3 DNA, CDR3 protein. A D gene is named only where the DNA matches it firmly. Part of the rows lack a size; the others show once, few, many or a class for expanded clones.

D gene: .; clone size: few; V gene: TRBV2; CDR3 length: 17; J gene: TRBJ1-1; CDR3 DNA: TGTGCCAGCAGCGAAATTGACGGGCTCCGAATGAACACTGAAGCTTTCTTT; CDR3 protein: CASSEIDGLRMNTEAFF
D gene: .; clone size: .; V gene: TRBV7-9; CDR3 length: 8; J gene: TRBJ2-7; CDR3 DNA: TGTGCCAGCAGGGCGGGCGACTTC; CDR3 protein: CASRAGDF
D gene: .; clone size: .; V gene: TRBV7-6; CDR3 length: 16; J gene: TRBJ2-5; CDR3 DNA: TGTGCCAGCAGCTTAGAGGGCAACAATGGGGTTGAGACCCAGTACTTC; CDR3 protein: CASSLEGNNGVETQYF
D gene: .; clone size: few; V gene: TRBV7-9; CDR3 length: 15; J gene: TRBJ2-1; CDR3 DNA: TGTGCCAGCAGCTTAGTACAGGCCTCCTACAATGAGCAGTTCTTC; CDR3 protein: CASSLVQASYNEQFF
D gene: TRBD2; clone size: many; V gene: TRBV12-3/TRBV12-4; CDR3 length: 16; J gene: TRBJ2-3; CDR3 DNA: TGTGCCAGCAGTCCTGAAGCGGGGGGAGCGCAAGATACGCAGTATTTT; CDR3 protein: CASSPEAGGAQDTQYF
D gene: .; clone size: few; V gene: TRBV7-6; CDR3 length: 15; J gene: TRBJ1-4; CDR3 DNA: TGTGCCAGCAGCCTGCAGGCGGGGGAAAATGAAAACCTGTTTTTT; CDR3 protein: CASSLQAGENENLFF
D gene: .; clone size: few; V gene: TRBV4-3; CDR3 length: 16; J gene: TRBJ2-7; CDR3 DNA: TGCGCCAGCAGCCAAGACGTGGGTAGCGGCTCCTACGAGCAGTACTTC; CDR3 protein: CASSQDVGSGSYEQYF
D gene: .; clone size: .; V gene: TRBV9; CDR3 length: 17; J gene: TRBJ2-1; CDR3 DNA: TGTGCCAGCAGCAAAGAGGGGGGCCCTAGCTCCTACAATGAGCAGTTCTTC; CDR3 protein: CASSKEGGPSSYNEQFF
D gene: .; clone size: few; V gene: TRBV4-2; CDR3 length: 17; J gene: TRBJ2-1; CDR3 DNA: TGTGCCAGCAGCCAAGGACCTACGGACTTCCGTTACAATGAGCAGTTCTTC; CDR3 protein: CASSQGPTDFRYNEQFF
D gene: .; clone size: .; V gene: TRBV7-2; CDR3 length: 13; J gene: TRBJ2-7; CDR3 DNA: TGTGCCAGCAGTCCGACAGCCTCCTACGAGCAGTACTTC; CDR3 protein: CASSPTASYEQYF
D gene: .; clone size: .; V gene: TRBV4-1; CDR3 length: 13; J gene: TRBJ2-1; CDR3 DNA: TGCGCCAGCAGTTCTTTCGCCGGAAATGAGCAGTTCTTC; CDR3 protein: CASSSFAGNEQFF
D gene: .; clone size: few; V gene: TRBV4-1; CDR3 length: 14; J gene: TRBJ2-3; CDR3 DNA: TGCGCCAGCAGCCCGACCGACGGGTGGGATACGCAGTATTTT; CDR3 protein: CASSPTDGWDTQYF
D gene: .; clone size: few; V gene: TRBV11-1; CDR3 length: 18; J gene: TRBJ1-5; CDR3 DNA: TGTGCCAGCATCTTAGTCATTAGCGGGGAACGGGGCCATCAGCCCCAGCATTTT; CDR3 protein: CASILVISGERGHQPQHF
D gene: .; clone size: .; V gene: TRBV19; CDR3 length: 12; J gene: TRBJ2-7; CDR3 DNA: TGTGCCAGTAGCCCCTCTATTGGCGAGCAGTACTTC; CDR3 protein: CASSPSIGEQYF
D gene: TRBD2; clone size: .; V gene: TRBV4-2; CDR3 length: 16; J gene: TRBJ2-3; CDR3 DNA: TGTGCCAGCAGCCAACCTCCGGGGGGGCCCGGGGATACGCAGTATTTT; CDR3 protein: CASSQPPGGPGDTQYF
D gene: .; clone size: many; V gene: TRBV7-9; CDR3 length: 14; J gene: TRBJ2-3; CDR3 DNA: TGTGCCAGCAGCTTAGCTGATAGCACAGATACGCAGTATTTT; CDR3 protein: CASSLADSTDTQYF
D gene: TRBD1; clone size: many; V gene: TRBV6-4; CDR3 length: 14; J gene: TRBJ1-6; CDR3 DNA: TGTGCCAGCAGCGAGGACAGGTTTAACTCACCCCTCCACTTT; CDR3 protein: CASSEDRFNSPLHF
D gene: TRBD2; clone size: many; V gene: TRBV29-1; CDR3 length: 14; J gene: TRBJ2-1; CDR3 DNA: TGCAGCGTGGGCCCCCTAGCGGGAGTTAATGAGCAGTTCTTC; CDR3 protein: CSVGPLAGVNEQFF
D gene: .; clone size: few; V gene: TRBV12-3/TRBV12-4; CDR3 length: 16; J gene: TRBJ2-7; CDR3 DNA: TGTGCCAGCAGTTTAGTTTTCGCAGGGCGGCCCTACGAGCAGTACTTC; CDR3 protein: CASSLVFAGRPYEQYF
D gene: TRBD2; clone size: .; V gene: TRBV4-3; CDR3 length: 15; J gene: TRBJ2-1; CDR3 DNA: TGCGCCAGCAGCCAAGAGACTAGCGTCTACAATGAGCAGTTCTTC; CDR3 protein: CASSQETSVYNEQFF
D gene: .; clone size: few; V gene: TRBV28; CDR3 length: 13; J gene: TRBJ2-1; CDR3 DNA: TGTGCCAGCAGCGGGCCAGGGCGCAGTGAGCAGTTCTTC; CDR3 protein: CASSGPGRSEQFF
D gene: TRBD2; clone size: few; V gene: TRBV20-1; CDR3 length: 14; J gene: TRBJ2-1; CDR3 DNA: TGCAGTGCTAGAGAGTGGACTAGCGGAAATGAGCAGTTCTTC; CDR3 protein: CSAREWTSGNEQFF
D gene: TRBD2; clone size: few; V gene: TRBV10-3; CDR3 length: 16; J gene: TRBJ2-1; CDR3 DNA: TGTGCCATCAGTGAGTCGCGACTAGCGGGAGAGGATGAGCAGTTCTTC; CDR3 protein: CAISESRLAGEDEQFF
D gene: .; clone size: .; V gene: TRBV3-1; CDR3 length: 14; J gene: TRBJ2-7; CDR3 DNA: TGTGCCAGCAGCCAAGGGGGTTATCTCTACGAGCAGTACTTC; CDR3 protein: CASSQGGYLYEQYF
D gene: TRBD1; clone size: medium-sized; V gene: TRBV6-4; CDR3 length: 14; J gene: TRBJ2-1; CDR3 DNA: TGTGCCAGCAGAGGGACAGGGGAACACAATGAGCAGTTCTTC; CDR3 protein: CASRGTGEHNEQFF
D gene: TRBD2; clone size: few; V gene: TRBV7-2; CDR3 length: 16; J gene: TRBJ2-5; CDR3 DNA: TGTGCCAGCAGCTTAGAGCCTAGCGGGGGCCAAGAGACCCAGTACTTC; CDR3 protein: CASSLEPSGGQETQYF
D gene: .; clone size: few; V gene: TRBV5-1; CDR3 length: 17; J gene: TRBJ2-2; CDR3 DNA: TGCGCCAGCAGCTTTGAGCGGGCGATTGCCTTAACCGGGGAGCTGTTTTTT; CDR3 protein: CASSFERAIALTGELFF
D gene: TRBD2; clone size: many; V gene: TRBV20-1; CDR3 length: 14; J gene: TRBJ2-1; CDR3 DNA: TGCAGTGCTAGCCCAGCGGGGGGGCCCAATGAGCAGTTCTTC; CDR3 protein: CSASPAGGPNEQFF
D gene: TRBD1; clone size: many; V gene: TRBV12-3/TRBV12-4; CDR3 length: 13; J gene: TRBJ1-1; CDR3 DNA: TGTGCCAGCAGTGGGGAGGACAGGAGCGAAGCTTTCTTT; CDR3 protein: CASSGEDRSEAFF
D gene: .; clone size: many; V gene: TRBV20-1; CDR3 length: 15; J gene: TRBJ2-2; CDR3 DNA: TGCAGTGCTAGATACCCCGCAGGGGACACCGGGGAGCTGTTTTTT; CDR3 protein: CSARYPAGDTGELFF
D gene: .; clone size: many; V gene: TRBV2; CDR3 length: 10; J gene: TRBJ2-7; CDR3 DNA: TGTGCCAGCAGGGAGAACGAGCAGTACTTC; CDR3 protein: CASRENEQYF
D gene: TRBD1; clone size: few; V gene: TRBV25-1; CDR3 length: 18; J gene: TRBJ2-6; CDR3 DNA: TGTGCCAGCAGTGCGGGACAGCCTACGCGCTCTGGGGCCAACGTCCTGACTTTC; CDR3 protein: CASSAGQPTRSGANVLTF
D gene: TRBD1; clone size: many; V gene: TRBV5-1; CDR3 length: 14; J gene: TRBJ2-7; CDR3 DNA: TGCGCCAGCAGCGGAGCAGGGGGTTCTTCCGAGCAGTACTTC; CDR3 protein: CASSGAGGSSEQYF